This TCR beta chain was recorded in a study of cytomegalovirus exposure and HLA in healthy donors. TCRdb's table, derived via immunoSEQ multiplex PCR, lists solely in-frame clones and lacks some. The sample has 200,000 to 300,000 clones, approximately 83% seen once. On this clone: The antigen remains unidentified.

Study results and limitations: The listing of about 150 TCR beta chains classed them as cytomegalovirus-associated.

The CDR3 sequence is 17 residues long. CDR1 MNHNS and CDR2 SASEGT come from the germline V gene. Trimming pared 2 bases from V and 0 bases from J, leaving 14 bases between. The genes are TRBV6-1 and TRBJ2-1; D is ambiguous. The receptor comes from a woman aged 30 to 39 in good health and CMV-seropositive. Specimen: PBMCs. CDR3 protein: CASSETPYTSSYNEQFF. The CDR3 DNA is TGTGCCAGCAGTGAAACCCCCTATACGAGCTCCTACAATGAGCAGTTCTTC.